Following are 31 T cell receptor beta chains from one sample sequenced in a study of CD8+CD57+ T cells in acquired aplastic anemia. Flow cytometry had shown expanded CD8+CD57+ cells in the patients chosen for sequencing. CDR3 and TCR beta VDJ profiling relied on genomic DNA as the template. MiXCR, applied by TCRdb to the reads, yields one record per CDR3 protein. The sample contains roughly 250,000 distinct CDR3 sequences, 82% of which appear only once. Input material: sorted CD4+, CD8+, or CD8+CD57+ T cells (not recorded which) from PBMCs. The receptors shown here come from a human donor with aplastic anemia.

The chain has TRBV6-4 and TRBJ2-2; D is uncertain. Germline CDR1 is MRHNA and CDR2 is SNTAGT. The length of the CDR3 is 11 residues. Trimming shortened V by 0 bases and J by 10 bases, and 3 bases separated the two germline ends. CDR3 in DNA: TGTGCCAGCAGTGACTCCGAGGAGCTGTTTTTT. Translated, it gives CASSDSEELFF.

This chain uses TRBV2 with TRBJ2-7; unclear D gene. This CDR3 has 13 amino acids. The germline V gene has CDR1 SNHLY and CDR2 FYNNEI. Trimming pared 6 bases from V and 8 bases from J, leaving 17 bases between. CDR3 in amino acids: CASSPLGSEQQYV. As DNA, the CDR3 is TGTGCCAGCAGCCCTTTAGGCTCGGAGCAGCAGTACGTC.

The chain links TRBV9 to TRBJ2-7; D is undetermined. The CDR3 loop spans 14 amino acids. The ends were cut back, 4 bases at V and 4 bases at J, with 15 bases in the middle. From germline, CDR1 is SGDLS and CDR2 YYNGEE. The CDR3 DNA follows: TGTGCCAGCAGCTTGTCTGGGAAAAGTTACGAGCAGTACTTC. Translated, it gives CASSLSGKSYEQYF.

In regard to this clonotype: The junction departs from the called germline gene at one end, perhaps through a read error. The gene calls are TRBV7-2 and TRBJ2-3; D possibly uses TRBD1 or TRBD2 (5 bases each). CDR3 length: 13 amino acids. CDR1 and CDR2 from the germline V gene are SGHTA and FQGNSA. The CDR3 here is CASSEGQGANYCF. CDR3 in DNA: TGTGCCAGCAGCGAGGGGCAGGGCGCAAACTATTGCTTT.

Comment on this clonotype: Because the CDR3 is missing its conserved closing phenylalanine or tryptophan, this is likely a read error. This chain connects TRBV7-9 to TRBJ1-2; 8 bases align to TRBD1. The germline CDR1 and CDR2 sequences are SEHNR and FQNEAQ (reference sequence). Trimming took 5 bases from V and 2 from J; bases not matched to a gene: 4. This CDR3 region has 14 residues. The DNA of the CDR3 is TGTGCCAGCAGCCGTAGGACAGGGAACTATGGCTACACCCTC. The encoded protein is CASSRRTGNYGYTL.

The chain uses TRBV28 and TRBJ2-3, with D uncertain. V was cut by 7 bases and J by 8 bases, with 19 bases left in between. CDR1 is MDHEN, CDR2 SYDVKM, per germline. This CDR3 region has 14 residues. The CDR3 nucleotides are TGTGCCAGCACCTTACCCCGAGGTACCATTACGCAGTATTTT. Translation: CASTLPRGTITQYF.

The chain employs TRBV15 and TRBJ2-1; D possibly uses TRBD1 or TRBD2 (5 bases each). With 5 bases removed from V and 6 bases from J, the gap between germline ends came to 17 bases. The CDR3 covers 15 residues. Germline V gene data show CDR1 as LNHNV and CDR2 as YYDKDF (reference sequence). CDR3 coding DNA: TGTGCCACCAGCCCGAGAGGGCAGGGAACCAATGAGCAGTTCTTC. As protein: CATSPRGQGTNEQFF.

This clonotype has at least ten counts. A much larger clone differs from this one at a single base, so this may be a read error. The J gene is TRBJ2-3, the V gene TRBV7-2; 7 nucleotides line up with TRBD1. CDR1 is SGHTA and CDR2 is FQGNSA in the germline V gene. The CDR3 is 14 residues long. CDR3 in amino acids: CASSLALTGNTEAF. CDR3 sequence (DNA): TGTGCCAGCAGCTTAGCTCTGACAGGGAACACTGAAGCTTTT.

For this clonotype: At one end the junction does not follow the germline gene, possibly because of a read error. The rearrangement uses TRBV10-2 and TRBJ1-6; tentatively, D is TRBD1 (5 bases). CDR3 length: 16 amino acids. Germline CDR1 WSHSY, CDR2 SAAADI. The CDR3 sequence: CARSEYGGHYNSPLHF. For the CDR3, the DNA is TGCGCCCGCAGTGAGTACGGGGGTCACTATAATTCACCCCTCCACTTT.

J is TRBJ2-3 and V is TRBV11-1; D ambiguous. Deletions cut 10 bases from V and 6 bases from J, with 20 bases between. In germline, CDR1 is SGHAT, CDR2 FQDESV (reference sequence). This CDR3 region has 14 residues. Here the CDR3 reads CAIPVGGGTDTQYF. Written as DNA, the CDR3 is TGTGCCATCCCAGTGGGCGGTGGAACCGATACGCAGTATTTT.

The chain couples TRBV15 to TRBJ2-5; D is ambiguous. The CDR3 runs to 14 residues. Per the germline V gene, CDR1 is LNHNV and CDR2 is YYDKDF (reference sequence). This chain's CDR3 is CSASRGRAKETQYF. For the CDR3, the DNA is TGTAGCGCCAGCAGAGGCAGAGCCAAGGAGACCCAGTACTTC.

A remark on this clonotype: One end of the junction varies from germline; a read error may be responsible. This chain's CDR3 is CASSFSYSNQHQHF. The CDR3 DNA sequence: TGTGCCAGCAGTTTTTCGTATAGCAATCAGCACCAGCATTTT. The chain has TRBV13 and TRBJ1-5; D is undetermined. CDR1 PRHDT and CDR2 FYEKMQ come from the germline V gene (reference sequence). The CDR3 runs 14 residues. The full variable domain, completed using reference TRBV13 and TRBJ1-5, is AAGVIQSPRHLIKEKRETATLKCYPIPRHDTVYWYQQGPGQDPQFLISFYEKMQSDKGSIPDRFSAQQFSDYHSELNMSSLELGDSALYFCASSFSYSNQHQHFGDGTRLSIL.

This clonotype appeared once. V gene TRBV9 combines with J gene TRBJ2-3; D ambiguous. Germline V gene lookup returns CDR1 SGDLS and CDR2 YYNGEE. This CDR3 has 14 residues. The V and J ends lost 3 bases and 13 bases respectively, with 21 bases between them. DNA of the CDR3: TGTGCCAGCAGCGAGTCGTGGGCTCCCAACACGGAGTATTTT. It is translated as CASSESWAPNTEYF.

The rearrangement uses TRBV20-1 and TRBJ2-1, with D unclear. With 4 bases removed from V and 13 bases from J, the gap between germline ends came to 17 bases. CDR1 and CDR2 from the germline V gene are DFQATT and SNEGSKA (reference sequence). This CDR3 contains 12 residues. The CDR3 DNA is TGCAGTGCTACCGGTCAGGCAGCACATCAGTTCTTC. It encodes CSATGQAAHQFF.

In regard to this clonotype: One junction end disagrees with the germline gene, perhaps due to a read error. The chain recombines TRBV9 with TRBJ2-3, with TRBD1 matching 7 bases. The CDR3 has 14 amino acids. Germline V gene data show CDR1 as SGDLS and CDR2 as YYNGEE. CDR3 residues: CASTVGGANDAQYF. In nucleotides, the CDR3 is TGTGCCAGCACCGTAGGGGGCGCGAACGATGCGCAGTATTTT.

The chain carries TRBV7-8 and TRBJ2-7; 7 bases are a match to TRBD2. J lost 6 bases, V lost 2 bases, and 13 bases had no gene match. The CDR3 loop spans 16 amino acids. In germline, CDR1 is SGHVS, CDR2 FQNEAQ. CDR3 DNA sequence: TGTGCCAGCAGCTTACCGGGAGGTCCCAATATGCCCGAGCAGTACGTC. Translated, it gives CASSLPGGPNMPEQYV.

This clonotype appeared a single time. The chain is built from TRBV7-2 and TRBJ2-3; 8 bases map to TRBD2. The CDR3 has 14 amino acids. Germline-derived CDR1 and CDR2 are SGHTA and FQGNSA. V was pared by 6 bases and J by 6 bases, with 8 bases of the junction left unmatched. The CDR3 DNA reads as TGTGCCAGCAGAACTAGCGGAGGTCCCGATACGCAGTATTTT. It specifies CASRTSGGPDTQYF.

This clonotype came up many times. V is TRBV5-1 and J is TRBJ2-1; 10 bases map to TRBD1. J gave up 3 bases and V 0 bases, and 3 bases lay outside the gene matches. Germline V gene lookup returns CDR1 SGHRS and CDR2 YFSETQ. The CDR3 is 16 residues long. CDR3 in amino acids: CASSLGDRGLYNEQFF. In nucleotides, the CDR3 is TGCGCCAGCAGCTTGGGGGACAGGGGACTCTACAATGAGCAGTTCTTC.

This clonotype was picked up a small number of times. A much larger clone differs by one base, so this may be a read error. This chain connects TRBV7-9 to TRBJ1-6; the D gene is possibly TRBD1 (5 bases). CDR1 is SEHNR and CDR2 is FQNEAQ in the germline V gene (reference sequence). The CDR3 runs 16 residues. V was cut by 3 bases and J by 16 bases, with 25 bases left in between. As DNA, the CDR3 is TGTGCCAGCAGCTTTCGAAGAAGCGGGGGGAGCGATGAGCTCCACTTT. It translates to CASSFRRSGGSDELHF.

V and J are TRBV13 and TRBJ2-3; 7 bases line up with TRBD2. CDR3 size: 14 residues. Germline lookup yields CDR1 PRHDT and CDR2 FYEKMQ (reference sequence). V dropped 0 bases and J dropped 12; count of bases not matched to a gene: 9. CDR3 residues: CASSLGGGPDDQYF. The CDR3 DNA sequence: TGTGCCAGCAGCTTAGGGGGAGGGCCCGATGACCAGTATTTT.

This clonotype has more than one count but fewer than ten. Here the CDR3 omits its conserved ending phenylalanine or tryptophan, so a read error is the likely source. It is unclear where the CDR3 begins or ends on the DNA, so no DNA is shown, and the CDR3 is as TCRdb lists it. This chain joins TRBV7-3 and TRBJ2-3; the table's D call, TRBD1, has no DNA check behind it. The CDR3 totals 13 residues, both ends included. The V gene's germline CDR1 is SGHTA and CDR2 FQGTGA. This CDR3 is CASSLGGGYTGEL.

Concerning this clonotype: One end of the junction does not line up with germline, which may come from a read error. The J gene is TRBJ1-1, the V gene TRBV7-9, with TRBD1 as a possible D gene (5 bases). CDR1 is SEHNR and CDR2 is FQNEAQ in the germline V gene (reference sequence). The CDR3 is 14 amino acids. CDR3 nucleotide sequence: TGTGCCAGCAGCTTAACAGTAAGCGGGGGGAGAGCTTACTTT. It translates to CASSLTVSGGRAYF. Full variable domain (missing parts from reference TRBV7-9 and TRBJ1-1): DTGVSQNPRHKITKRGQNVTFRCDPISEHNRLYWYRQTLGQGPEFLTYFQNEAQLEKSRLLSDRFSAERPKGSFSTLEIQRTEQGDSAMYLCASSLTVSGGRAYFGQGTRLTVV.

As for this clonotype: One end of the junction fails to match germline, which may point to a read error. The CDR3 reads CASSSERGNSPLHF. The CDR3 bases are TGTGCCAGCAGCTCAGAGAGGGGCAATTCTCCCCTCCACTTT. The chain links TRBV7-6 to TRBJ1-6; maybe TRBD1 (5 bases). This CDR3 comprises 14 residues. Germline CDR1 reads SGHVS; CDR2 reads FNYEAQ.

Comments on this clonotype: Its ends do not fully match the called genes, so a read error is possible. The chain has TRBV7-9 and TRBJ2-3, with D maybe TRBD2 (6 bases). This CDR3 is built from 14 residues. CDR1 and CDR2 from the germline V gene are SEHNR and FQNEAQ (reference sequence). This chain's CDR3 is CASSSAGSPDTRSF. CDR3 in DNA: TGTGCCAGCAGCTCCGCGGGAAGTCCCGATACTCGCTCTTTT.

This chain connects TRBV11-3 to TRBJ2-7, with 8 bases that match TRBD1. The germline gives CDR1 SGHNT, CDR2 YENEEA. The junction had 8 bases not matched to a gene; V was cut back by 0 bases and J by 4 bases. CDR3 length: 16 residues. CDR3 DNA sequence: TGTGCCAGCAGCTTAGAGGGCAGGGGGCTCAAGTACGAGCAGTACTTC. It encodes CASSLEGRGLKYEQYF.

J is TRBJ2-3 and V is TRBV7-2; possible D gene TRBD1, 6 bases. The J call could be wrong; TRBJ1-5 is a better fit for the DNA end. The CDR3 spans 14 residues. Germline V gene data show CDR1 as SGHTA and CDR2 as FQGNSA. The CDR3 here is CASSLAGGAAEQHF. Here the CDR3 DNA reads TGTGCCAGCAGCTTAGCGGGGGGCGCCGCTGAGCAGCATTTT.

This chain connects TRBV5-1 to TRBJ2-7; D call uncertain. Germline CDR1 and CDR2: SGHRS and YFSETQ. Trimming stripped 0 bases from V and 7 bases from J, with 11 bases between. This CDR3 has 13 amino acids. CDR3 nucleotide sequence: TGCGCCAGCAGCTTGGTTTCAAGATCGGAGCAGTACTTC. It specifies CASSLVSRSEQYF.

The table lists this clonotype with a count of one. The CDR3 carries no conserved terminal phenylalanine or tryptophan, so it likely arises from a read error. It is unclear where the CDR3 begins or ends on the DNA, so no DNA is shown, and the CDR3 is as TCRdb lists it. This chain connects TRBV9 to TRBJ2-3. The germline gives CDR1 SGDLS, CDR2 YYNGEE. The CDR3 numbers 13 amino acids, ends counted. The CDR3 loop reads CASSDGGTDAHTV.

Here the CDR3 reads CASSYMQGNYEQYLFF. Here the CDR3 DNA reads TGTGCCAGCAGTTACATGCAGGGTAACTACGAGCAGTACCTGTTTTTT. This sequence joins TRBV7-2 and TRBJ2-2; TRBD1 might be the D (5 bases). Trimming took off 6 bases at V and 14 bases at J, with 28 bases between the two ends. CDR1 and CDR2 from the germline V gene are SGHTA and FQGNSA. This CDR3 has 16 amino acids. The whole variable domain, remainder taken from reference TRBV7-2 and TRBJ2-2, is GAGVSQSPSNKVTEKGKDVELRCDPISGHTALYWYRQSLGQGLEFLIYFQGNSAPDKSGLPSDRFSAERTGGSVSTLTIQRTQQEDSAVYLCASSYMQGNYEQYLFFGEGSRLTVL.

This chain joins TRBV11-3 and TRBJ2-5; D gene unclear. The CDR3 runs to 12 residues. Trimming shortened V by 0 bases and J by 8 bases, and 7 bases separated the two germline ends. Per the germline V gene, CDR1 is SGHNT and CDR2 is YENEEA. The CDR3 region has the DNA TGTGCCAGCAGCTTAGAGGCGACAACCCAGTACTTC. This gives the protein CASSLEATTQYF.

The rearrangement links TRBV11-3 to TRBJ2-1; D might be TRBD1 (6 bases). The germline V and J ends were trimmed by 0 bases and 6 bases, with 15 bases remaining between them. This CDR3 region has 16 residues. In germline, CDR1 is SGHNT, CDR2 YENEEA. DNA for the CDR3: TGTGCCAGCAGCTTAGATCTGACAGGAGCTCTCAATGAGCAGTTCTTC. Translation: CASSLDLTGALNEQFF.